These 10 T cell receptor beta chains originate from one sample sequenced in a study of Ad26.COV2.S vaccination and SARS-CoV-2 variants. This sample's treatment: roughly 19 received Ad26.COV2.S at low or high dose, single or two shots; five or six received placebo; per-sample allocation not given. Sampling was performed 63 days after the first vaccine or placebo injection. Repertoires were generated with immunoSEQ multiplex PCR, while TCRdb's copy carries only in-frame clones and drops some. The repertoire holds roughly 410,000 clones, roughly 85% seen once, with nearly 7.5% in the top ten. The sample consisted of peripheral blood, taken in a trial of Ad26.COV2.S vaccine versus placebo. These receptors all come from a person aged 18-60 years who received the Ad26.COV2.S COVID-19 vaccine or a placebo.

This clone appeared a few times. CDR3 sequence (DNA): TGTGCTAGTGGTTCGGGTTTTAAACGGGTGGTAGGCTACGAGCAGTACTTC. Protein product: CASGSGFKRVVGYEQYF. This sequence joins TRBV12-5 and TRBJ2-7; D is undetermined. This CDR3 contains 17 residues. The germline CDR1 and CDR2 sequences are LGHNT and FRNRAP. V gave up 4 bases and J gave up 3 bases, with 22 bases separating them.

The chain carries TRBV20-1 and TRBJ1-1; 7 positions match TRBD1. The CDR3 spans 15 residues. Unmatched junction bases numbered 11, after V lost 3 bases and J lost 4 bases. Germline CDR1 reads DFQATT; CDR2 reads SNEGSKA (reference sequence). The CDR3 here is CSASRAGGQGTEAFF. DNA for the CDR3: TGCAGTGCTAGTAGAGCAGGGGGTCAGGGCACTGAAGCTTTCTTT.

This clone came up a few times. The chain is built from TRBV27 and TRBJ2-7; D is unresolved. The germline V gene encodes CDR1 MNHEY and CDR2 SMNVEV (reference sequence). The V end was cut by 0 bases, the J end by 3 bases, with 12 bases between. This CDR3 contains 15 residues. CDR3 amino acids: CASSLSSNGYYEQYF. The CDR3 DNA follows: TGTGCCAGCAGTTTATCTAGTAACGGCTACTACGAGCAGTACTTC.

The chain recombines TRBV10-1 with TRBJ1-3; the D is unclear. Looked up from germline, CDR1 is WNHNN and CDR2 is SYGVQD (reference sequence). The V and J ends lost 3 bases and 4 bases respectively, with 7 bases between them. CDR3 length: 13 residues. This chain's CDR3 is CASSDDLGNTIYF. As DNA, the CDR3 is TGCGCCAGCAGTGATGACCTCGGAAACACCATATATTTT.

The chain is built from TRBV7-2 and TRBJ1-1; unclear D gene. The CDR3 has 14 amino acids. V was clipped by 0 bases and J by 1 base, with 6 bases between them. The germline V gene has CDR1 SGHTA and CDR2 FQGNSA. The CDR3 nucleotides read TGTGCCAGCAGCTTAGCATTCGCGAACACTGAAGCTTTCTTT. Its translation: CASSLAFANTEAFF.

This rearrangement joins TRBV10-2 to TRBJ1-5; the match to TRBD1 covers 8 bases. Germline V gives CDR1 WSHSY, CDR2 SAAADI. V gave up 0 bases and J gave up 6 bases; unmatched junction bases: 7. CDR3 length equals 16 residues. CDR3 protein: CASSESWQGAGQPQHF. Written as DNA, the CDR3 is TGCGCCAGCAGTGAGTCGTGGCAGGGGGCTGGTCAGCCCCAGCATTTT.

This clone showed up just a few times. The CDR3 reads CASSEELTDTQYF. The CDR3 bases are TGTGCCAGCAGTGAAGAGCTGACAGATACGCAGTATTTT. The V call is TRBV2, the J call TRBJ2-3; D gene unclear. The CDR3 sequence is 13 residues long. V was clipped by 1 base and J by 3 bases, with 5 bases between them. Per the germline V gene, CDR1 is SNHLY and CDR2 is FYNNEI.

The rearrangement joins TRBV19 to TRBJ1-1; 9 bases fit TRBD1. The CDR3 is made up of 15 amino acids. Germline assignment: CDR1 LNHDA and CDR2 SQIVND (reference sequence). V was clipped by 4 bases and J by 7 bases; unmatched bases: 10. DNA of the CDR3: TGTGCCAGTAGTAGGGACTTCGGGACAGGGCTTGAAGCTTTCTTT. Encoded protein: CASSRDFGTGLEAFF.

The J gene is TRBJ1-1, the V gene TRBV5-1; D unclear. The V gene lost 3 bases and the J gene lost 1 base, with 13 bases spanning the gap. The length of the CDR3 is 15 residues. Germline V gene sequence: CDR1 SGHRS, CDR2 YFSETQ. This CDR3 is CASSSTPRENTEAFF. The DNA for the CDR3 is TGCGCCAGCAGCTCCACCCCACGTGAGAACACTGAAGCTTTCTTT.

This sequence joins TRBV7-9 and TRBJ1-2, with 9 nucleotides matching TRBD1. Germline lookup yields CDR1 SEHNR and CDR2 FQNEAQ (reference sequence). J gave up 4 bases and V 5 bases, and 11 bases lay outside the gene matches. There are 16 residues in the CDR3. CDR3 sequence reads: CASSAGQGGIFYGYTF. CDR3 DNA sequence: TGTGCCAGCAGCGCGGGACAGGGAGGGATTTTCTATGGCTACACCTTC.